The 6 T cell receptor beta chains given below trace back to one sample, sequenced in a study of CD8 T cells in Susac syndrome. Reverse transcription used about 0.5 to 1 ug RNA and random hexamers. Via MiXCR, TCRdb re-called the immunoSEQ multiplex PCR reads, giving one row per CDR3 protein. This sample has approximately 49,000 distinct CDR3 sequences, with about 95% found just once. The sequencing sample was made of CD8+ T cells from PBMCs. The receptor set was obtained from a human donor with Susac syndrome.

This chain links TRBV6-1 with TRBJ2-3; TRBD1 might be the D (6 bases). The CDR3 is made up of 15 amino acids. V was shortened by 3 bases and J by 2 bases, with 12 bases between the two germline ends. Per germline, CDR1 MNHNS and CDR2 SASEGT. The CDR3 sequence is CASSEFRGNTDTQYF. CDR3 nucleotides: TGTGCCAGCAGTGAGTTTAGGGGGAACACAGATACGCAGTATTTT.

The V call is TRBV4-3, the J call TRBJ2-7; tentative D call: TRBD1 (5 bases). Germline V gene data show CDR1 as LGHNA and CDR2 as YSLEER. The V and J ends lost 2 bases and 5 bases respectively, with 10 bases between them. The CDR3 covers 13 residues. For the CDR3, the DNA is TGCGCCAGCAGCCAAACAGGTTACGACGAGCAGTACTTC. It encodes CASSQTGYDEQYF.

The CDR3 sequence is CASSLGGSGPTDTQYF. CDR3 coding DNA: TGTGCCAGCAGTTTAGGGGGCAGCGGACCCACAGATACGCAGTATTTT. The chain has TRBV12-3 or TRBV12-4 and TRBJ2-3; D is tentatively TRBD1 or TRBD2 (5 bases each). Trimming left V 1 base short and J 2 bases short, with 13 bases between. The CDR3 length is 16 residues.

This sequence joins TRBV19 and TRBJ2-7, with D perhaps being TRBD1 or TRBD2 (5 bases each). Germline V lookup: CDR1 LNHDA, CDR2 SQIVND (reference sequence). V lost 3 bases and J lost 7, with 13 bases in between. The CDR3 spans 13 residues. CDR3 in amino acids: CASSIWAWGEQYF. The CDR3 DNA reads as TGTGCCAGTAGTATCTGGGCCTGGGGGGAGCAGTACTTC.

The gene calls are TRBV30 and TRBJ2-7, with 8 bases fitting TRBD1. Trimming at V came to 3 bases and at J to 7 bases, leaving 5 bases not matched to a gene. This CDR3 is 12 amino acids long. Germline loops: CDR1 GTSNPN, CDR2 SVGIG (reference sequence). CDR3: CAWSPGGEEQYF. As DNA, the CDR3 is TGTGCCTGGAGCCCAGGGGGCGAGGAGCAGTACTTC.

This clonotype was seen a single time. CDR3 sequence: CATGHGGEETQYF. The CDR3 DNA reads as TGTGCCACCGGTCATGGGGGAGAGGAGACCCAGTACTTC. V usage is TRBV15 and J usage is TRBJ2-5; D may be TRBD1 or TRBD2 (5 bases each). This CDR3 has 13 residues. Trimming left V 8 bases short and J 5 bases short, with 15 bases between. Germline CDR1 and CDR2: LNHNV and YYDKDF (reference sequence).